Below are 26 T cell receptor beta chains sequenced from a single sample in a study of T-cell reconstitution after alpha-beta-depleted transplantation in children. Unique molecular identifiers were used to barcode this TCRbeta library. MiXCR, applied by TCRdb to the PCR reads, yields one record per CDR3 protein. The table shows a few hundred thousand distinct CDR3 sequences, with roughly 13% occurring only once. The input for sequencing was PBMCs, mostly from graft donor cells, taken 360 days after TCRalphabeta/CD19-depleted stem cell transplant. The receptors originated from a male patient aged 10 to 17 who had a stem cell transplant for acute myeloid leukemia, so the T cells may come from the graft donor.

This clonotype was observed a handful of times. The rearrangement uses TRBV7-9 and TRBJ2-7; the match to TRBD2 covers 15 bases. The CDR3 loop spans 16 amino acids. The ends lost 6 bases at V and 1 base at J; junction bases unmatched: 4. The germline gives CDR1 SEHNR, CDR2 FQNEAQ (reference sequence). CDR3 nucleotides: TGTGCCAGCAGTCGGACTAGCGGGAGGGGATCCTACGAGCAGTACTTC. The encoded protein is CASSRTSGRGSYEQYF.

This clonotype was recorded a few times. The V call is TRBV6-1, the J call TRBJ2-5; 7 nucleotides line up with TRBD2. Trimming at V came to 8 bases and at J to 0 bases, leaving 9 bases not matched to a gene. The CDR3 sequence is 15 residues long. The germline V gene encodes CDR1 MNHNS and CDR2 SASEGT. The chain's CDR3 is CASRGGRGYQETQYF. The CDR3 region has the DNA TGTGCCAGCCGGGGCGGGAGAGGTTACCAAGAGACCCAGTACTTC.

This clonotype was seen only a few times. The chain combines TRBV5-1 with TRBJ2-2, with D unclear. This CDR3 has 14 residues. Germline CDR1 is SGHRS and CDR2 is YFSETQ. V was trimmed by 4 bases and J by 4 bases, leaving 11 bases between them. This CDR3 is CASSPETATGELFF. The CDR3 coding sequence is TGCGCCAGCAGCCCGGAGACTGCCACCGGGGAGCTGTTTTTT.

The V call is TRBV20-1, the J call TRBJ2-1, with D unclear. CDR3 length: 12 residues. V lost 0 bases and J lost 14, with 14 bases in between. Looked up from germline, CDR1 is DFQATT and CDR2 is SNEGSKA (reference sequence). CDR3 region: CSARERRSREFF. CDR3 DNA: TGCAGTGCTAGAGAAAGGCGGTCAAGGGAGTTCTTC.

A remark on this clonotype: This is likely a read error, given that the CDR3 carries no conserved phenylalanine or tryptophan at its end. The CDR3 sequence is CASRDTGTPVRETQYV. The CDR3 DNA reads TGTGCCAGCAGGGATACAGGGACCCCTGTTCGGGAGACCCAGTACGTC. The chain joins TRBV7-2 to TRBJ2-5; a weak D match, TRBD1 (6 bases). Germline assignment: CDR1 SGHTA and CDR2 FQGNSA. This CDR3 contains 16 residues. Trimming shortened V by 6 bases and J by 5 bases, and 22 bases separated the two germline ends.

This clonotype has at least ten counts. V and J are TRBV5-5 and TRBJ2-5; 10 nucleotides agree with TRBD2. Germline V gene lookup returns CDR1 SGHKS and CDR2 YYEKEE (reference sequence). This CDR3 is built from 15 residues. With V trimmed by 4 bases and J by 1 base, 4 bases remained unmatched. CDR3 in amino acids: CASSALAGSQETQYF. CDR3 DNA sequence: TGTGCCAGCAGCGCACTAGCGGGGAGCCAAGAGACCCAGTACTTC.

This clonotype was seen a few times. The rearrangement joins TRBV12-3 or TRBV12-4 to TRBJ2-1; no reliable D call. The CDR3 has 16 amino acids. Trimming shortened V by 6 bases and J by 3 bases, and 18 bases separated the two germline ends. The CDR3 reads CASSPPLGRHYNEQFF. CDR3 in DNA: TGTGCCAGCAGCCCTCCTTTAGGACGCCACTACAATGAGCAGTTCTTC.

This clonotype was recorded many times. This sequence joins TRBV3-1 and TRBJ2-1; TRBD2 matches 10 bases. CDR1 and CDR2 from the germline V gene are LGHDT and YNNKEL (reference sequence). Trimming cost V 4 bases and J 4 bases; bases outside gene matches: 7. The CDR3 runs to 16 residues. The CDR3 is CASSPVSGLAYNEQFF. In DNA form, the CDR3 reads TGTGCCAGCAGCCCCGTCTCGGGACTAGCGTACAATGAGCAGTTCTTC.

The CDR3 region is CASSRSDWSWEQYF. CDR3 coding DNA: TGTGCCAGCAGCCGATCGGACTGGAGTTGGGAGCAGTACTTC. The chain links TRBV7-8 to TRBJ2-7; D possibly corresponds to TRBD2 (5 bases). Germline CDR1 and CDR2: SGHVS and FQNEAQ. There are 14 residues in the CDR3. Trimming left V 5 bases short and J 7 bases short, with 18 bases between.

The table lists this clonotype with a few counts. This chain uses TRBV9 with TRBJ2-7; a possible D gene is TRBD2 (6 bases). V was trimmed by 0 bases and J by 2 bases, leaving 12 bases between them. Germline V gene sequence: CDR1 SGDLS, CDR2 YYNGEE. The CDR3 loop spans 15 amino acids. Written as DNA, the CDR3 is TGTGCCAGCAGCGTAGCGGGGGAACATACCTACGAGCAGTACTTC. Amino acids: CASSVAGEHTYEQYF.

This clonotype has only a few counts. The rearrangement uses TRBV29-1 and TRBJ1-3; D is uncertain. The CDR3 is 12 amino acids. Trimming took off 8 bases at V and 2 bases at J, with 10 bases between the two ends. CDR1 and CDR2 from the germline V gene are SQVTM and ANQGSEA. The CDR3 sequence is CSFTSTGNTIYF. For the CDR3, the DNA is TGCAGCTTCACCTCCACTGGAAACACCATATATTTT.

The chain uses TRBV12-3 or TRBV12-4 and TRBJ2-7; D gene uncertain. The CDR3 has 12 residues. V lost 6 bases and J lost 12, with 18 bases in between. Written as DNA, the CDR3 is TGTGCCAGCAGAAAGGGAAAGGAGAGGTCGTACTTC. Translation: CASRKGKERSYF.

The chain recombines TRBV7-2 with TRBJ2-7; D gene uncertain. This CDR3 region has 15 residues. Germline CDR1 SGHTA, CDR2 FQGNSA. V lost 5 bases and J lost 0, with 14 bases in between. The CDR3 is CASSPGRVSSYEQYF. Written as DNA, the CDR3 is TGTGCCAGCAGCCCAGGAAGGGTCAGCTCCTACGAGCAGTACTTC.

This clonotype has a count of ten or more. The chain is built from TRBV10-2 and TRBJ2-7; 7 nucleotides line up with TRBD2. The V gene end was trimmed by 6 bases and the J gene end by 2 bases; junction bases not matched to a gene: 4. The V gene's germline CDR1 is WSHSY and CDR2 SAAADI. This CDR3 is built from 13 residues. CDR3 DNA: TGCGCCAGCAGATCCGGGACTACCTACGAGCAGTACTTC. Translation: CASRSGTTYEQYF.

This clonotype has ten or more counts. This chain links TRBV25-1 with TRBJ2-7, with D possibly TRBD2 on 7 matching bases. Germline CDR1 and CDR2: MGHDK and SYGVNS. The CDR3 sequence is 13 residues long. V lost 6 bases and J lost 6, with 15 bases in between. CDR3 sequence reads: CASRISGGGEQYF. The CDR3 region has the DNA TGTGCCAGCAGGATATCGGGGGGCGGCGAGCAGTACTTC.

There are many counts of this clonotype. This chain connects TRBV18 to TRBJ2-3; no definite D call. The CDR3 spans 9 residues. CDR1 and CDR2 from the germline V gene are KGHSH and LQKENI. V was pared by 0 bases and J by 15 bases, with 4 bases between. The CDR3 DNA follows: TGTGCCAGCTCACCACCGACCTATTTT. It is translated as CASSPPTYF.

This chain links TRBV20-1 with TRBJ2-3; D remains ambiguous. Trimming left V 6 bases short and J 0 bases short, with 13 bases between. The CDR3 consists of 14 residues. The germline V gene has CDR1 DFQATT and CDR2 SNEGSKA (reference sequence). In nucleotides, the CDR3 is TGCAGTGCCGACGCCGGACGGAGCACAGATACGCAGTATTTT. Encoded protein: CSADAGRSTDTQYF.

This clonotype was observed many times. This chain connects TRBV9 to TRBJ2-1, with a weak D call TRBD2 (6 bases). Germline-derived CDR1 and CDR2 are SGDLS and YYNGEE. Trimming cost V 5 bases and J 3 bases, with 15 bases left between them. This CDR3 is built from 15 residues. CDR3 sequence reads: CASSLPGDYYNEQFF. DNA for the CDR3: TGTGCCAGCAGTCTCCCGGGAGACTACTACAATGAGCAGTTCTTC.

CDR3 nucleotides: TGTGCCAGCAGCCTCCCGACTAGCGGGTCTTCCTACGAGCAGTACTTC. Encoded protein: CASSLPTSGSSYEQYF. The gene calls are TRBV7-9 and TRBJ2-7, with TRBD2 matching over 10 bases. The germline V gene encodes CDR1 SEHNR and CDR2 FQNEAQ (reference sequence). The CDR3 length is 16 residues. After removal of 5 bases from V and 1 base from J, the junction contained 8 bases not matched to a gene.

This clonotype was found a few times. Germline is not matched at one junction end, which may reflect a read error. V and J are TRBV6-2 or TRBV6-3 and TRBJ1-4, with D possibly matching TRBD1 (5 bases). The CDR3 runs 15 residues. CDR1 MNHEY and CDR2 SVGEGT come from the germline V gene. Here the CDR3 reads CASNYQGSTNEKLFF. CDR3 coding DNA: TGTGCCAGCAATTACCAGGGATCAACTAATGAAAAACTGTTTTTT.

This clonotype was counted many times. The chain has TRBV5-1 and TRBJ2-5, with D uncertain. Looked up from germline, CDR1 is SGHRS and CDR2 is YFSETQ. Deletions cut 4 bases from V and 4 bases from J, with 11 bases between. The CDR3 length is 13 residues. In DNA form, the CDR3 reads TGCGCCAGCAGCCCAGAATGGCGAGAGACCCAGTACTTC. Translated: CASSPEWRETQYF. The variable domain in full, with the rest retrieved from reference TRBV5-1 and TRBJ2-5, is KAGVTQTPRYLIKTRGQQVTLSCSPISGHRSVSWYQQTPGQGLQFLFEYFSETQRNKGNFPGRFSGRQFSNSRSEMNVSTLELGDSALYLCASSPEWRETQYFGPGTRLLVL.

V is TRBV28 and J is TRBJ2-7, with 9 bases aligning to TRBD2. Germline CDR1 MDHEN, CDR2 SYDVKM. V trimming: 3 bases; J trimming: 3 bases; junction bases outside the gene matches: 6. The CDR3 covers 15 residues. This chain's CDR3 is CASSFLEAGGYEQYF. The CDR3, as DNA: TGTGCCAGCAGTTTTTTAGAAGCGGGAGGCTACGAGCAGTACTTC.

This clonotype was detected only a few times. The rearrangement links TRBV6-2 or TRBV6-3 to TRBJ2-7, with 14 bases lining up with TRBD2. Trimming at V came to 7 bases and at J to 6 bases, leaving 14 bases not matched to a gene. There are 17 residues in the CDR3. Germline CDR1 is MNHEY and CDR2 is SVGEGT. In nucleotides, the CDR3 is TGTGCCAGCATTTCAAAAACGGGACTAGCGGGAGCCTCCGAGCAGTACTTC. Protein sequence: CASISKTGLAGASEQYF.

V is TRBV20-1 and J is TRBJ2-1; 11 positions agree with TRBD2. V was pared by 5 bases and J by 0 bases, with 9 bases of the junction left unmatched. CDR1 and CDR2 (germline): DFQATT, SNEGSKA (reference sequence). The CDR3 has 17 amino acids. The CDR3 bases are TGCAGTGCTCCCGGGACTAGCGGTAAAAGCTCCTACAATGAGCAGTTCTTC. Residues: CSAPGTSGKSSYNEQFF.

This clonotype was picked up a small number of times. The J gene is TRBJ2-7, the V gene TRBV28, with a tentative D call TRBD1 (6 bases). CDR1 is MDHEN, CDR2 SYDVKM, per germline. This CDR3 spans 14 amino acids. Trimming stripped 5 bases from V and 9 bases from J, with 20 bases between. The CDR3 coding sequence is TGTGCCAGCAGTCCCCAGGGGACCCTACTGAGGCAGTACTTC. This sequence encodes CASSPQGTLLRQYF.

This clonotype was observed a few times. The rearrangement uses TRBV5-5 and TRBJ2-1; TRBD2 matches at 12 bases. The trim removed 4 bases at V and 2 bases at J, leaving 7 bases unmatched. Per the germline V gene, CDR1 is SGHKS and CDR2 is YYEKEE (reference sequence). This CDR3 has 17 amino acids. The CDR3 DNA reads TGTGCCAGCAGCCTTCGGACTAGCGGGAAGACCTACAATGAGCAGTTCTTC. Its translation is CASSLRTSGKTYNEQFF.